The rows below give T cell receptor beta chains drawn from one sample of a study of blood T cell repertoires in COVID-19. Clones were sequenced by immunoSEQ multiplex PCR, and TCRdb holds only the in-frame ones, with some missing. The repertoire holds tens of thousands of clones, with around 90% as singletons. Sequencing input: peripheral blood. Every receptor here comes from a woman aged 60-75 years with COVID-19, enrolled during active disease. CDR3s leave out the opening cysteine and the closing phenylalanine or tryptophan. The D gene is left open where the match is weak.

TRBJ1-2 TRBV5-4 TRBD1 ASSTPGQGADGYT
TRBJ1-2 TRBV16 TRBD1 ASSQSDRAGYT
TRBJ2-2 TRBV2 - ASRSTGELF
TRBJ1-2 TRBV27 TRBD1 ASSSQDRKGYT
TRBJ1-3 TRBV3-1/TRBV3-2 - ASRPEGPAEGSGNTIY
TRBJ2-2 TRBV10-1 - ASSERQGTGELF
TRBJ2-2 TRBV4-3 - ASSQDDLVRGTGELF
TRBJ1-5 TRBV19 - ASSSRVLNQPQH
TRBJ1-5 TRBV19 - ASSTEAGNQPQH
TRBJ2-1 TRBV7-9 TRBD1 ASSSTGAYNEQF
TRBJ2-5 TRBV11-2 - ASTRWRPGGETQY
TRBJ1-5 TRBV7-9 TRBD1 ASSLVRAGGGFQPQH
TRBJ2-1 TRBV24-1 - ATSDLVGGEQF
TRBJ2-1 TRBV5-1 - ASSLVQGNEQF
TRBJ1-5 TRBV6-2/TRBV6-3 - ASSYTEGQGTFNQPQH
TRBJ2-1 TRBV7-7 - ASSLAAGSRDEQF
TRBJ2-5 TRBV7-2 - ASSSVAVQETQY
TRBJ1-2 TRBV6-6 TRBD1 ASSLPQGEYGYT
TRBJ1-2 TRBV9 - ASTSGEGLYGYT
TRBJ1-2 TRBV7-2 - ASSLGHNYGYT
TRBJ1-5 TRBV7-9 - ASTKGGDQPQH
TRBJ1-3 TRBV5-1 - ASSLDFSGNTIY
TRBJ1-2 TRBV4-3 - ASSQADSSNYGYT
TRBJ2-7 TRBV4-3 TRBD2 ASSQDGGGRPSSYEQY
TRBJ1-6 TRBV4-1 - ASSQGQGDSPLH
TRBJ2-1 TRBV5-1 TRBD2 ASSFTSGSRVEQF
TRBJ1-4 TRBV19 - ASRSGSEKLF
TRBJ1-2 TRBV7-8 TRBD1 ASSLLRDRGQGYT
TRBJ2-7 TRBV19 TRBD1 ASRPTGDLYEQY
TRBJ1-1 TRBV14 TRBD1 ASSQRTGGRTEAF
TRBJ2-3 TRBV27 TRBD2 ASSLGTSAYTDTQY
TRBJ1-2 TRBV9 - ASSPPTGGDYGYT
TRBJ2-3 TRBV7-2 - ASSLYRASTDTQY
TRBJ2-7 TRBV3-1/TRBV3-2 - ASSQAYYEQY
TRBJ2-7 TRBV27 TRBD1 ASSPGQGYEQY
TRBJ2-3 TRBV29-1 TRBD2 SVPTGTSWSDTQY
TRBJ1-5 TRBV27 - ASSFLRQSHQPQH
TRBJ1-3 TRBV18 TRBD1 ASSTGQGLGDTIY
TRBJ2-1 TRBV18 TRBD1 ASSPRTGEYNEQF
TRBJ1-5 TRBV6-5 - ASTSYEGPQH
TRBJ1-5 TRBV28 TRBD1 ASSSTSGGAWNQPQH
TRBJ2-3 TRBV11-3 TRBD1 ASSLDRGLSDTQY
TRBJ1-2 TRBV18 - ASSLDSTGYT
TRBJ2-2 TRBV28 TRBD2 ASSSNLAGERGGELF
TRBJ2-5 TRBV9 TRBD2 ASSVGLAGRETQY
TRBJ2-1 TRBV7-2 - ASSLASRVDEQF
TRBJ1-2 TRBV5-5 TRBD1 ASSLVTGGDYGYT
TRBJ2-7 TRBV6-5 TRBD2 ASSYSLTSGEQY
TRBJ2-7 TRBV7-2 - ASSLRTQSPEQY
TRBJ1-3 TRBV9 - ASNQDSSGNTIY
TRBJ2-7 TRBV4-1 TRBD1 ASSRAGTGSYEQY
TRBJ1-3 TRBV19 TRBD1 ASSPLTGDRSGNTIY
TRBJ2-7 TRBV21-1 - ASSKSYRDRGRPGDPYEQY
TRBJ2-5 TRBV28 - ASKEGALQETQY
TRBJ1-2 TRBV2 - ASTSGTFYGYT
TRBJ2-5 TRBV7-9 TRBD2 ASRAGGQETQY
TRBJ2-6 TRBV7-9 TRBD1 ASSFGQGSSGANVLT